These 14 T cell receptor beta chains were sequenced from one sample in a study of blood T cell repertoires in COVID-19. Libraries were prepared by immunoSEQ multiplex PCR; TCRdb keeps only in-frame clonotypes and omits some of them. The sample records hundreds of thousands of clones, approximately 86% being singletons. The sequenced sample consisted of peripheral blood. The receptors here all came from a woman aged 50 to 65 who had recovered from COVID-19.

This clone was found a few times. The CDR3 spells CASSSKGGCITYEQYF. The CDR3 region has the DNA TGTGCCAGCAGCTCAAAAGGGGGATGTATCACCTACGAGCAGTACTTC. V is TRBV12-1 and J is TRBJ2-7; the table's D call, TRBD1, was not checked against the DNA. TRBV12-1 is labeled a pseudogene. This CDR3 is built from 16 residues.

This clone was seen only once. This chain connects TRBV3-1 (or the pseudogene TRBV3-2) to TRBJ1-3; possibly TRBD1 for D (5 bases). Germline V lookup: CDR1 LGHDT, CDR2 YNNKEL (reference sequence). Trimming removed 2 bases from V and 0 bases from J, with 8 bases in between. The CDR3 length is 15 residues. As DNA, the CDR3 is TGTGCCAGCAGCCAACAGGGCACCTCTGGAAACACCATATATTTT. Amino acid sequence: CASSQQGTSGNTIYF.

Only one count was recorded for this clone. The chain carries TRBV5-4 and TRBJ2-1; 10 bases match TRBD2. V shed 4 bases, J shed 7 bases, and the junction held 11 bases outside the gene matches. Germline CDR1 is SGHNT and CDR2 is YYREEE (reference sequence). This CDR3 region has 16 residues. CDR3 bases: TGTGCCAGCAGCCCCCCGATAGCGGGAGGCAGAAATGAGCAGTTCTTC. It encodes CASSPPIAGGRNEQFF.

As DNA, the CDR3 is TGTGCCAGCAGTTTTCCAAAGCGGGGGGGAACAGATACGCAGTATTTT. Translation: CASSFPKRGGTDTQYF. The chain uses TRBV28 and TRBJ2-3; the match to TRBD2 covers 10 bases. V lost 3 bases, J lost 3 bases, and 6 bases stayed unmatched. Germline V gene data show CDR1 as MDHEN and CDR2 as SYDVKM. The CDR3 is 16 amino acids.

In the case of this clone: The identical CDR3 is also encoded by other nucleotide sequences in the sample. The V and J genes are TRBV29-1 and TRBJ1-1; D gene unclear. CDR3 size: 10 residues. With 4 bases removed from V and 4 bases from J, the gap between germline ends came to 4 bases. Per germline, CDR1 SQVTM and CDR2 ANQGSEA. The CDR3 spells CSVVSTEAFF. In nucleotides, the CDR3 is TGCAGCGTTGTGAGCACTGAAGCTTTCTTT. Combining the CDR3 with reference TRBV29-1 and TRBJ1-1 gives the whole variable domain SAVISQKPSRDICQRGTSLTIQCQVDSQVTMMFWYRQQPGQSLTLIATANQGSEATYESGFVIDKFPISRPNLTFSTLTVSNMSPEDSSIYLCSVVSTEAFFGQGTRLTVV.

The gene calls are TRBV20-1 and TRBJ2-1; 9 bases map to TRBD2. Germline assignment: CDR1 DFQATT and CDR2 SNEGSKA (reference sequence). V lost 3 bases to trimming and J lost 2 bases; unmatched junction nucleotides: 2. The CDR3 contains 14 residues. CDR3 bases: TGCAGTGCTAGTCCTAGCGGGGCCTACAATGAGCAGTTCTTC. It yields the protein CSASPSGAYNEQFF.

Here the CDR3 reads CASSSHTGTYEQYF. The CDR3 DNA reads as TGTGCCAGCAGCTCCCATACAGGGACCTACGAGCAGTACTTC. The chain carries TRBV11-2 and TRBJ2-7; D might be TRBD1 (6 bases). V was shortened by 4 bases and J by 2 bases, with 12 bases between the two germline ends. The CDR3 sequence is 14 residues long. Per the germline V gene, CDR1 is SGHAT and CDR2 is FQNNGV.

This chain joins TRBV9 and TRBJ2-5, with D uncertain. CDR1 is SGDLS, CDR2 YYNGEE, per germline. Trimming stripped 10 bases from V and 2 bases from J, with 15 bases between. This CDR3 region has 13 residues. The CDR3 region is CARLGPSQETQYF. The DNA for the CDR3 is TGTGCCCGCCTGGGCCCGTCTCAAGAGACCCAGTACTTC.

This chain uses TRBV7-2 with TRBJ2-1; tentatively, D is TRBD2 (6 bases). CDR3 length: 15 amino acids. V was trimmed by 5 bases and J by 10 bases, leaving 21 bases between them. The germline V gene has CDR1 SGHTA and CDR2 FQGNSA. The CDR3 DNA reads as TGTGCCAGCAGCCTCCTAGCAGGAGGGTTGAGCGAGCAGTTCTTC. This gives the protein CASSLLAGGLSEQFF. The full variable domain, completed using reference TRBV7-2 and TRBJ2-1, is GAGVSQSPSNKVTEKGKDVELRCDPISGHTALYWYRQSLGQGLEFLIYFQGNSAPDKSGLPSDRFSAERTGGSVSTLTIQRTQQEDSAVYLCASSLLAGGLSEQFFGPGTRLTVL.

This clone came up once. CDR3 nucleotide sequence: TGTGCCAGCAGCTTGGCCAGCGGGGCTTCAGATACGCAGTATTTT. Protein sequence: CASSLASGASDTQYF. The V and J genes are TRBV5-5 and TRBJ2-3; TRBD2 agrees at 7 bases. Germline V gives CDR1 SGHKS, CDR2 YYEKEE (reference sequence). The ends lost 0 bases at V and 4 bases at J; junction bases unmatched: 5. The CDR3 runs 15 residues.

The CDR3 DNA reads as TGCGCCAGCAGCCAAGTCAATGTCGGGGGGCTCTCATACGAGCAGTACTTC. This gives the protein CASSQVNVGGLSYEQYF. V usage is TRBV4-1 and J usage is TRBJ2-7, with D possibly matching TRBD2 (7 bases). The CDR3 length is 17 residues. V lost 1 base, J lost 4 bases, and 20 bases lay in between. Germline V gene data show CDR1 as MGHRA and CDR2 as YSYEKL.

This chain uses TRBV19 with TRBJ1-2; D gene unclear. The germline V and J ends were trimmed by 10 bases and 0 bases, with 30 bases remaining between them. Germline CDR1 and CDR2: LNHDA and SQIVND (reference sequence). There are 19 residues in the CDR3. CDR3 loop: CATRGWPTTAASPNYGYTF. Here the CDR3 DNA reads TGTGCCACCAGAGGATGGCCCACGACGGCCGCTTCTCCTAACTATGGCTACACCTTC. The whole variable domain, filled in from reference TRBV19 and TRBJ1-2, reads DGGITQSPKYLFRKEGQNVTLSCEQNLNHDAMYWYRQDPGQGLRLIYYSQIVNDFQKGDIAEGYSVSREKKESFPLTVTSAQKNPTAFYLCATRGWPTTAASPNYGYTFGSGTRLTVV.

This clone was picked up one time. The chain couples TRBV6-2 or TRBV6-3 to TRBJ1-1; maybe TRBD1 (5 bases). This CDR3 region has 14 residues. Deletions cut 2 bases from V and 4 bases from J, with 11 bases between. Germline CDR1 reads MNHEY; CDR2 reads SVGEGT. The CDR3 DNA follows: TGTGCCAGCAGTTACACAGGCTCGAGCACTGAAGCTTTCTTT. Encoded protein: CASSYTGSSTEAFF.

The chain is built from TRBV7-2 and TRBJ1-2, with 7 bases matching TRBD1. The trim removed 6 bases at V and 4 bases at J, leaving 8 bases unmatched. CDR1 is SGHTA and CDR2 is FQGNSA in the germline V gene. This CDR3 comprises 14 residues. CDR3 coding DNA: TGTGCCAGCAGTTACAAACAGGGGCTCTATGGCTACACCTTC. Amino acid sequence: CASSYKQGLYGYTF.